These 4 T cell receptor beta chains share one sample of origin, sequenced in a study of shared clonotypes between healthy human individuals. Clones were sequenced by immunoSEQ multiplex PCR, and TCRdb holds only the in-frame ones, with some missing. This table holds approximately 99,000 clones, approximately 70% found once. The sequencing sample was made of memory CD8+ T cells sorted from blood. Described subset: CD45RO+ cells pooled with CCR7-negative TemRA cells. The receptors were gathered from a woman between 25 and 40 years old in good health.

The chain uses TRBV13 and TRBJ1-2, with D perhaps matching TRBD1 (5 bases). The CDR3 covers 15 residues. The V end lost 8 bases, the J end lost 7 bases, and 23 bases lay between the germline ends. Germline V CDR1 and CDR2: PRHDT, FYEKMQ (reference sequence). CDR3 DNA: TGTGCCAGCCTACCCTTGGGCAGGGAATGGTTTGGCTACACCTTC. Translated, it gives CASLPLGREWFGYTF.

Details on this clone: Other nucleotide sequences in the sample specify the same CDR3. The chain uses TRBV2 and TRBJ1-5; the D is unclear. The V and J ends lost 5 bases and 0 bases respectively, with 11 bases between them. This CDR3 region has 15 residues. Per the germline V gene, CDR1 is SNHLY and CDR2 is FYNNEI. The CDR3 is CASSPGTASNQPQHF. In nucleotides, the CDR3 is TGTGCCAGCAGTCCGGGAACGGCTAGCAATCAGCCCCAGCATTTT.

This clone was counted many times. The chain combines TRBV4-2 with TRBJ1-2; TRBD1 might be the D (6 bases). Trimming removed 0 bases from V and 4 bases from J, with 9 bases in between. This CDR3 is built from 14 residues. CDR1 is LGHNA and CDR2 is YNFKEQ in the germline V gene. The CDR3 region is CASSQEQGLYGYTF. The CDR3 DNA follows: TGTGCCAGCAGCCAAGAACAGGGCCTCTATGGCTACACCTTC.

In its sample, this clone was seen a few times. This chain uses TRBV4-1 with TRBJ1-5; D unresolved. Deletions cut 0 bases from V and 8 bases from J, with 11 bases between. The CDR3 spans 14 residues. Germline lookup yields CDR1 MGHRA and CDR2 YSYEKL. This CDR3 reads CASSQDTGFKPQHF. The DNA of the CDR3 is TGCGCCAGCAGCCAAGACACGGGTTTTAAGCCCCAGCATTTT.